The 27 T cell receptor beta chains given below trace back to one sample, sequenced in a study of shared clonotypes between healthy human individuals. TCRdb keeps only in-frame clones here, not all; method: immunoSEQ multiplex PCR. The sample contains fewer than 3 million clones, 85% to 95% of which appear only once. Sequencing was done on a sample of naive CD4+ T cells from PBMCs. Sample subset: CD45RA+ positively selected. The receptors stem from a man aged 18-30 years in good health. Some clones in this sample may be carry-over from other donors' samples.

The chain uses TRBV10-2 and TRBJ1-5; 8 nucleotides match TRBD1. V was pared by 6 bases and J by 5 bases, with 9 bases of the junction left unmatched. This CDR3 comprises 15 residues. Germline V gene sequence: CDR1 WSHSY, CDR2 SAAADI. CDR3 region: CASSPSDRAYQPQHF. The CDR3 coding sequence is TGCGCCAGCAGCCCGTCGGACAGGGCCTATCAGCCCCAGCATTTT.

The gene calls are TRBV18 and TRBJ2-7; 12 bases are a match to TRBD2. The CDR3 totals 15 residues. The J segment lost 0 bases and the V segment lost 5 bases, leaving 2 bases of the junction unmatched. The germline gives CDR1 KGHSH, CDR2 LQKENI. CDR3 sequence reads: CASSVTSGSSYEQYF. The CDR3, as DNA: TGTGCCAGCTCAGTGACTAGCGGGAGCTCCTACGAGCAGTACTTC.

The chain has TRBV28 and TRBJ1-5, with a weak D call TRBD1 (5 bases). CDR3 length: 14 residues. Trimming shortened V by 5 bases and J by 4 bases, and 12 bases separated the two germline ends. Germline V gives CDR1 MDHEN, CDR2 SYDVKM. The CDR3, as DNA: TGTGCCAGCAGTGCCGACAGCTTAAATCAGCCCCAGCATTTT. As protein: CASSADSLNQPQHF.

This chain connects TRBV5-1 to TRBJ2-1; 9 nucleotides align to TRBD1. The CDR3 contains 16 residues. V trimming: 2 bases; J trimming: 9 bases; junction bases outside the gene matches: 12. The germline gives CDR1 SGHRS, CDR2 YFSETQ. The CDR3 bases are TGCGCCAGCAGCTTTGGGACAGGGTGGCTTTCGGTTGAGCAGTTCTTC. It is translated as CASSFGTGWLSVEQFF.

Concerning this clone itself: A read error may produce the germline difference seen at one junction end. The V call is TRBV7-9, the J call TRBJ2-7; TRBD2 matches 7 bases. This CDR3 contains 12 residues. From germline, CDR1 is SEHNR and CDR2 FQNEAQ (reference sequence). CDR3 in DNA: TGTGCCAGCAGCTTGAGCGGGGACCACCTGAACTTC. Its translation is CASSLSGDHLNF.

This chain connects TRBV7-2 to TRBJ2-1; TRBD2 agrees at 8 bases. Germline V gene sequence: CDR1 SGHTA, CDR2 FQGNSA. The ends lost 5 bases at V and 8 bases at J; junction bases unmatched: 5. The CDR3 has 13 residues. The CDR3 nucleotides read TGTGCCAGCAGCCCAACGCGGGAGGATGAGCAGTTCTTC. It codes for CASSPTREDEQFF.

The V gene is TRBV7-2, the J gene TRBJ1-2, with 12 bases lining up with TRBD1. Trimming removed 5 bases from V and 8 bases from J; junction bases left unmatched: 9. Germline values: CDR1 SGHTA, CDR2 FQGNSA. CDR3 length: 15 amino acids. The CDR3 sequence: CASSIHGDRGRGYTF. The CDR3 DNA follows: TGTGCCAGCAGCATCCACGGGGACAGGGGGCGCGGCTACACCTTC.

This clone was detected only once. This chain links TRBV27 with TRBJ2-1; 8 nucleotides match TRBD1. V gave up 2 bases and J gave up 3 bases; unmatched junction bases: 3. The germline V gene has CDR1 MNHEY and CDR2 SMNVEV (reference sequence). There are 15 residues in the CDR3. In nucleotides, the CDR3 is TGTGCCAGCAGTTTAGGGGGACAGGACTACAATGAGCAGTTCTTC. This sequence encodes CASSLGGQDYNEQFF.

The rearrangement joins TRBV11-2 to TRBJ2-1; perhaps TRBD1 as D (5 bases). There are 16 residues in the CDR3. Trimming pared 5 bases from V and 3 bases from J, leaving 17 bases between. CDR1 and CDR2 from the germline V gene are SGHAT and FQNNGV. The CDR3 loop is CASSGYRSQDYNEQFF. In DNA, the CDR3 is TGTGCCAGCAGCGGATACAGGAGCCAGGACTACAATGAGCAGTTCTTC.

The rearrangement joins TRBV7-3 to TRBJ2-1, with D possibly matching TRBD2 (5 bases). The CDR3 totals 14 residues. The germline CDR1 and CDR2 sequences are SGHTA and FQGTGA. V dropped 5 bases and J dropped 13 bases, with 21 bases sitting between them. CDR3 residues: CASSPGFTGSIQFF. The CDR3 coding sequence is TGTGCCAGCAGCCCCGGCTTTACGGGATCCATCCAGTTCTTC. Complete variable domain (other parts from reference TRBV7-3 and TRBJ2-1): GAGVSQTPSNKVTEKGKYVELRCDPISGHTALYWYRQSLGQGPEFLIYFQGTGAADDSGLPNDRFFAVRPEGSVSTLKIQRTERGDSAVYLCASSPGFTGSIQFFGPGTRLTVL.

The genes are TRBV6-5 and TRBJ2-3; no reliable D call. Germline values: CDR1 MNHEY, CDR2 SVGAGI. This CDR3 region has 13 residues. V lost 0 bases, J lost 10 bases, and 11 bases lay in between. Here the CDR3 reads CASSYSILGSQYF. The CDR3 DNA reads TGTGCCAGCAGTTACTCGATTTTGGGTTCGCAGTATTTT.

This clone came up once. J is TRBJ2-7 and V is TRBV19; D call uncertain. With 8 bases removed from V and 3 bases from J, the gap between germline ends came to 14 bases. The germline V gene encodes CDR1 LNHDA and CDR2 SQIVND (reference sequence). The length of the CDR3 is 13 residues. The CDR3 DNA reads as TGTGCCAGTGGGCCTCCTACGTTCTACGAGCAGTACTTC. This translates into CASGPPTFYEQYF.

J is TRBJ2-7 and V is TRBV9; 13 bases are shared with TRBD2. CDR1 is SGDLS, CDR2 YYNGEE, per germline. The V segment lost 4 bases and the J segment 6 bases; nucleotides outside the gene matches: 7. The CDR3 has 15 residues. The CDR3 bases are TGTGCCAGCAGCCTAGGACTAGCGGGAGTGGTCGAGCAGTACTTC. Protein sequence: CASSLGLAGVVEQYF.

This chain uses TRBV19 with TRBJ1-5; no clear D gene. CDR1 is LNHDA and CDR2 is SQIVND in the germline V gene (reference sequence). Deletions cut 2 bases from V and 8 bases from J, with 10 bases between. This CDR3 is 13 amino acids long. Written as DNA, the CDR3 is TGTGCCAGTAGTATATCTCCAGACAAGCCCCAGCATTTT. It specifies CASSISPDKPQHF.

The CDR3: CASTSGPWDTEAFF. CDR3 bases: TGTGCCAGCACCAGTGGACCCTGGGACACTGAAGCTTTCTTT. The chain uses TRBV6-1 and TRBJ1-1; D call uncertain. CDR1 and CDR2 (germline): MNHNS, SASEGT. V was pared by 7 bases and J by 3 bases, with 15 bases between. The CDR3 has 14 residues.

The chain combines TRBV7-6 with TRBJ2-1, with 13 nucleotides matching TRBD2. CDR1 is SGHVS and CDR2 is FNYEAQ in the germline V gene. Trimming cost V 4 bases and J 5 bases; bases outside gene matches: 11. The CDR3 covers 18 residues. Here the CDR3 reads CASSSQRTSGSWDNEQFF. DNA of the CDR3: TGTGCCAGCAGCTCCCAGCGGACTAGCGGGAGTTGGGACAATGAGCAGTTCTTC. Variable domain in full (rest from reference TRBV7-6 and TRBJ2-1): GAGVSQSPRYKVTKRGQDVALRCDPISGHVSLYWYRQALGQGPEFLTYFNYEAQQDKSGLPNDRFSAERPEGSISTLTIQRTEQRDSAMYRCASSSQRTSGSWDNEQFFGPGTRLTVL.

V usage is TRBV6-5 and J usage is TRBJ2-7; a possible D gene is TRBD2 (5 bases). This CDR3 spans 13 amino acids. CDR1 and CDR2 from the germline V gene are MNHEY and SVGAGI. The V end lost 2 bases, the J end lost 3 bases, and 8 bases lay between the germline ends. CDR3 sequence reads: CASSYAGDYEQYF. CDR3 bases: TGTGCCAGCAGTTACGCCGGGGACTACGAGCAGTACTTC.

This chain connects TRBV28 to TRBJ1-4; the match to TRBD1 covers 10 bases. With 5 bases clipped from V and 4 bases from J, the junction kept 4 bases outside the gene matches. The CDR3 spans 15 residues. Germline-derived CDR1 and CDR2 are MDHEN and SYDVKM. CDR3 DNA sequence: TGTGCCAGCAGTCGACAGGGGGCTTTTAATGAAAAACTGTTTTTT. Translated: CASSRQGAFNEKLFF.

The chain carries TRBV7-9 and TRBJ2-1; D might be TRBD2 (5 bases). This CDR3 comprises 14 residues. Trimming removed 4 bases from V and 2 bases from J, with 9 bases in between. Germline values: CDR1 SEHNR, CDR2 FQNEAQ (reference sequence). In DNA form, the CDR3 reads TGTGCCAGCAGCTCACGGACTCCCTACAATGAGCAGTTCTTC. Protein: CASSSRTPYNEQFF.

The chain combines TRBV2 with TRBJ1-4; 9 bases agree with TRBD1. This CDR3 has 14 amino acids. With 6 bases clipped from V and 8 bases from J, the junction kept 7 bases outside the gene matches. Germline-derived CDR1 and CDR2 are SNHLY and FYNNEI. The CDR3 DNA is TGTGCCAGCAGCGCCGCCGGGACAGGGGAAAAACTGTTTTTT. Translation: CASSAAGTGEKLFF.

The chain joins TRBV7-2 to TRBJ2-1, with 7 bases identical to TRBD1. Germline values: CDR1 SGHTA, CDR2 FQGNSA. The length of the CDR3 is 15 residues. V shed 5 bases and J 3 bases; nucleotides not matched to a gene: 7. CDR3 sequence (DNA): TGTGCCAGCAGCCTTCTCGGGACAGACTACAATGAGCAGTTCTTC. This codes for CASSLLGTDYNEQFF.

This clone has just one count. This chain connects TRBV5-1 to TRBJ2-3; TRBD2 matches 11 bases. The CDR3 totals 14 residues. The germline CDR1 and CDR2 sequences are SGHRS and YFSETQ. Trimming cost V 8 bases and J 6 bases; bases outside gene matches: 8. CDR3 sequence: CASRTSGSGDTQYF. In nucleotides, the CDR3 is TGCGCCAGTAGAACTAGCGGGAGTGGGGATACGCAGTATTTT.

The chain recombines TRBV2 with TRBJ2-5; possible D gene TRBD1, 6 bases. Trimming shortened V by 6 bases and J by 3 bases, and 14 bases separated the two germline ends. Germline V gene lookup returns CDR1 SNHLY and CDR2 FYNNEI. The CDR3 extends over 14 amino acids. The CDR3 here is CASRLDRTEETQYF. The CDR3 DNA reads as TGTGCCAGCAGGTTAGACAGGACTGAAGAGACCCAGTACTTC.

About this clone: The sample carries other DNA sequences with the same CDR3. This chain connects TRBV2 to TRBJ1-5; D is unclear. Looked up from germline, CDR1 is SNHLY and CDR2 is FYNNEI. Trimming stripped 3 bases from V and 0 bases from J, with 9 bases between. The CDR3 contains 15 residues. The CDR3 region is CASSEGGYSNQPQHF. CDR3 coding DNA: TGTGCCAGCAGTGAGGGCGGATATAGCAATCAGCCCCAGCATTTT.

The chain employs TRBV5-1 and TRBJ2-7, with 8 positions matching TRBD2. The CDR3 spans 14 residues. The germline V gene has CDR1 SGHRS and CDR2 YFSETQ. With V trimmed by 4 bases and J by 1 base, 4 bases remained unmatched. The CDR3 DNA sequence: TGCGCCAGCAGCCCCGGGGGGGTTTCCTACGAGCAGTACTTC. This gives the protein CASSPGGVSYEQYF.

This clone was counted a single time. The gene calls are TRBV6-1 and TRBJ2-7, with TRBD2 as a possible D gene (7 bases). V was trimmed by 0 bases and J by 5 bases, leaving 20 bases between them. CDR1 and CDR2 from the germline V gene are MNHNS and SASEGT. This CDR3 region has 17 residues. The CDR3 DNA sequence: TGTGCCAGCAGTGAAGCGCCTCGGGGGGCGGGTCCCCACGAGCAGTACTTC. Amino acid sequence: CASSEAPRGAGPHEQYF.

The chain employs TRBV4-2 and TRBJ2-2; no clear D gene. The germline V gene has CDR1 LGHNA and CDR2 YNFKEQ. This CDR3 contains 14 residues. V dropped 0 bases and J dropped 6 bases, with 8 bases sitting between them. The CDR3 loop reads CASSQDSPAGELFF. The CDR3, as DNA: TGTGCCAGCAGCCAAGATTCCCCGGCCGGGGAGCTGTTTTTT.